Listed here is a single TCR beta chain. This sample stems from a study of blood T cell repertoires in COVID-19. Study context: Spain, Italy and the United States supplied samples that represented acute and convalescent COVID-19. PBMCs, B-cell-depleted T cells, or T cells provided the cDNA or gDNA that made up the material.

In the original analysis: Using reference gene primer amplification, nucleated cell counts were estimated. Libraries were prepared by immunoSEQ multiplex PCR; TCRdb keeps only in-frame clonotypes and omits some of them. That table is the source of V, J and clone size, and D and trimming were worked out from the DNA. The sample includes approximately 220,000 clones, approximately 87% of them seen just once. Sequenced sample: peripheral blood. This sequence was found in a woman aged 50 to 60 with acute or convalescent COVID-19.

The CDR3 DNA sequence: TGTGCCAGCAGCCGCACCCCGTCGAGGGGCTACACCTTC. This translates into CASSRTPSRGYTF. This rearrangement joins TRBV7-9 to TRBJ1-2; D is unclear. This CDR3 region has 13 residues. CDR1 and CDR2 from the germline V gene are SEHNR and FQNEAQ (reference sequence). Trimming cost V 5 bases and J 8 bases, with 15 bases left between them.